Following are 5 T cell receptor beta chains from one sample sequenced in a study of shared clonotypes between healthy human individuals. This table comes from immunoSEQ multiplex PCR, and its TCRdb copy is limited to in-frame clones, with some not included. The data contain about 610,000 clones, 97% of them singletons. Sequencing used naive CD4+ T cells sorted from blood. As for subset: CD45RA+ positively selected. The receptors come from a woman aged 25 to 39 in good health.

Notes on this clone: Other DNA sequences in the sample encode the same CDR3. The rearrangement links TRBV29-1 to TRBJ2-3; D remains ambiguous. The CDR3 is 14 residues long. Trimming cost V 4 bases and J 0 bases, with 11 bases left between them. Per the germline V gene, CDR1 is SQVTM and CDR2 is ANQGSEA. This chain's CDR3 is CSVGVGSSTDTQYF. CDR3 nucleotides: TGCAGCGTTGGTGTTGGTTCTAGCACAGATACGCAGTATTTT.

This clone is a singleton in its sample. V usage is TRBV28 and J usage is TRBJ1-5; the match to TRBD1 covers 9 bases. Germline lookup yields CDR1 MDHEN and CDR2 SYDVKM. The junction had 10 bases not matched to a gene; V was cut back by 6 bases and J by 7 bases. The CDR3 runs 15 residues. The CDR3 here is CASSSSDRGKQPQHF. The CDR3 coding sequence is TGTGCCAGCAGCAGCTCGGACAGGGGAAAACAGCCCCAGCATTTT.

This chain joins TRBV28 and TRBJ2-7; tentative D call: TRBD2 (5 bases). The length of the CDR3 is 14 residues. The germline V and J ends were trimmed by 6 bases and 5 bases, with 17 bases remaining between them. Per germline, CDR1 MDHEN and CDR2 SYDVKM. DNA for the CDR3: TGTGCCAGCAGCCGACTATGGGAGACCCACGAGCAGTACTTC. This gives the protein CASSRLWETHEQYF.

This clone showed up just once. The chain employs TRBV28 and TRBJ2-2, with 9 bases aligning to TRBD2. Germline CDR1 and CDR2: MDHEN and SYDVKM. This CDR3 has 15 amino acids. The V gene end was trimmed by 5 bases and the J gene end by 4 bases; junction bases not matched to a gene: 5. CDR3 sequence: CASSGREGPTGELFF. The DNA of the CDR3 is TGTGCCAGCAGTGGGCGGGAGGGCCCCACCGGGGAGCTGTTTTTT.

CDR3 protein: CASSVLAGGNEQFF. The CDR3 region has the DNA TGTGCCAGCAGTGTACTAGCGGGCGGAAATGAGCAGTTCTTC. This chain connects TRBV6-1 to TRBJ2-1; 9 positions agree with TRBD2. The ends lost 4 bases at V and 7 bases at J; junction bases unmatched: 5. CDR1 and CDR2 from the germline V gene are MNHNS and SASEGT. The CDR3 runs to 14 residues.